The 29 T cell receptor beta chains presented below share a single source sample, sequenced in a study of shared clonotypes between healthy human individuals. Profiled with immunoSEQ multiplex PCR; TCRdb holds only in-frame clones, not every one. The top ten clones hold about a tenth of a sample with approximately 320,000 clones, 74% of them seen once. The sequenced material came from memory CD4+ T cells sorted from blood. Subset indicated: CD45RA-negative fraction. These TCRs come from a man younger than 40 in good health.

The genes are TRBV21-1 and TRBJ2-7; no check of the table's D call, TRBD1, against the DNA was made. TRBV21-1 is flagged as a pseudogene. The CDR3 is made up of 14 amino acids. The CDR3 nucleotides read TGTGCCAGCAGCAAAGGGCAGAAAACCTACGAGCAGTACTTC. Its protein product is CASSKGQKTYEQYF.

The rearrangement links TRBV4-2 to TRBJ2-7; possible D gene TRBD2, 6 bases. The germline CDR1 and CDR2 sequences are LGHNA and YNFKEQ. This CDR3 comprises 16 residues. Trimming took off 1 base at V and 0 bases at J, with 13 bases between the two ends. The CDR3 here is CASSQGDGSPSYEQYF. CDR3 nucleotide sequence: TGTGCCAGCAGCCAAGGTGACGGGAGTCCCTCCTACGAGCAGTACTTC.

CDR3 in DNA: TGCGCCAGCGGTCATGAGGGCCAAGAGACCCAGTACTTC. Protein: CASGHEGQETQYF. V and J are TRBV5-1 and TRBJ2-5; a weak D match, TRBD2 (5 bases). Per the germline V gene, CDR1 is SGHRS and CDR2 is YFSETQ. V was cut by 7 bases and J by 1 base, with 11 bases left in between. This CDR3 is built from 13 residues. The full variable domain, with the rest looked up from reference TRBV5-1 and TRBJ2-5, is KAGVTQTPRYLIKTRGQQVTLSCSPISGHRSVSWYQQTPGQGLQFLFEYFSETQRNKGNFPGRFSGRQFSNSRSEMNVSTLELGDSALYLCASGHEGQETQYFGPGTRLLVL.

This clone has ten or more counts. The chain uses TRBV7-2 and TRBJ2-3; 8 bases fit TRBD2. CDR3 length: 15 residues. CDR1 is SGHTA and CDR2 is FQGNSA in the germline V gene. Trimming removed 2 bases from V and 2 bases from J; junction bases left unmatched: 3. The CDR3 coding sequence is TGTGCCAGCAGCTTACTAGCGGGCCCCACAGATACGCAGTATTTT. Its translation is CASSLLAGPTDTQYF.

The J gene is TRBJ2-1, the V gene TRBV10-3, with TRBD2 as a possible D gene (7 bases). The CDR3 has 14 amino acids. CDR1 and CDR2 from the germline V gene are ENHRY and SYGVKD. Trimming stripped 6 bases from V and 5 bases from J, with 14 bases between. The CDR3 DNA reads TGTGCCATCAGACAGGGAGGGGGAAACAATGAGCAGTTCTTC. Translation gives CAIRQGGGNNEQFF.

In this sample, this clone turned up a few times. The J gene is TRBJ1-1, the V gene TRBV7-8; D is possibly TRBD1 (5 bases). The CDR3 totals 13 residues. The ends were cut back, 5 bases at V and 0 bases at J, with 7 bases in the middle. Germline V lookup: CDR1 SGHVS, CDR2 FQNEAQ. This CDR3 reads CASSAGLNTEAFF. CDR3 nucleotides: TGTGCCAGCAGCGCGGGACTGAACACTGAAGCTTTCTTT.

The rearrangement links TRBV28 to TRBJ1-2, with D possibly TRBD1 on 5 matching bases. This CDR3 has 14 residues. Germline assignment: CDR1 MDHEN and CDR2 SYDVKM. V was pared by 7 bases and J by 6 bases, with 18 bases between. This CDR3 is CASTVQGPSHGYTF. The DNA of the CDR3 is TGTGCCAGCACCGTTCAGGGACCGAGCCATGGCTACACCTTC.

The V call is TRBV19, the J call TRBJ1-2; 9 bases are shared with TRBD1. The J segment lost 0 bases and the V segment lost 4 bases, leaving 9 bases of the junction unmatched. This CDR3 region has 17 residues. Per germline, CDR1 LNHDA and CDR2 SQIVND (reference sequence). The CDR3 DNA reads TGTGCCAGTAGTACCGGGACAGGGAGGACTACTAACTATGGCTACACCTTC. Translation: CASSTGTGRTTNYGYTF.

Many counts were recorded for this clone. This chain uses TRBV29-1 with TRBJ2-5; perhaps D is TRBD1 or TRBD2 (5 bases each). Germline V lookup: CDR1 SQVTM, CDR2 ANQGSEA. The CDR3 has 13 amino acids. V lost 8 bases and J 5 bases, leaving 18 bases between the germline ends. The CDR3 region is CSIKTGTRETQYF. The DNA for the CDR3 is TGCAGCATTAAAACCGGGACGCGGGAGACCCAGTACTTC.

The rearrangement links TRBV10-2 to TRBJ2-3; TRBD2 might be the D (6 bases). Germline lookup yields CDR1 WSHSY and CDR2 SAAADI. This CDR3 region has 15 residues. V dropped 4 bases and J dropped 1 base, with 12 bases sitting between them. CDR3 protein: CASSGGAEGTDTQYF. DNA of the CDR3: TGCGCCAGCAGTGGCGGGGCGGAGGGCACAGATACGCAGTATTTT.

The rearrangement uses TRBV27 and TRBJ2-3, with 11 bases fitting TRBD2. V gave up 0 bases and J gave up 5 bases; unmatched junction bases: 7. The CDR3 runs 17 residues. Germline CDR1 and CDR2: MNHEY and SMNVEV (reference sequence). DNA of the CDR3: TGTGCCAGCAGTTTATCCCCCCCCGGACTAGCGGGAGATACGCAGTATTTT. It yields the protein CASSLSPPGLAGDTQYF.

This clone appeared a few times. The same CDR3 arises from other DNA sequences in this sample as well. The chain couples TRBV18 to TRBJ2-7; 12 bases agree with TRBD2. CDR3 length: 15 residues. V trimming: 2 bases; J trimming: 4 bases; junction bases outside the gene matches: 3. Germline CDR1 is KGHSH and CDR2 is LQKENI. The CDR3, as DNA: TGTGCCAGCTCACCAGGGACTAGCGGGTTTTACGAGCAGTACTTC. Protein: CASSPGTSGFYEQYF.

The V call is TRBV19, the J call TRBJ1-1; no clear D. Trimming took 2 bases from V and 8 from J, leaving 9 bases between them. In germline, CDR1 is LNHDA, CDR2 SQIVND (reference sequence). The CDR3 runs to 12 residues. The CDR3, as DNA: TGTGCCAGTAGTATAACGGGAGCCGAAGCTTTCTTT. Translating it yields CASSITGAEAFF. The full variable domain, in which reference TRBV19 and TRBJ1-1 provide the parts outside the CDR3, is DGGITQSPKYLFRKEGQNVTLSCEQNLNHDAMYWYRQDPGQGLRLIYYSQIVNDFQKGDIAEGYSVSREKKESFPLTVTSAQKNPTAFYLCASSITGAEAFFGQGTRLTVV.

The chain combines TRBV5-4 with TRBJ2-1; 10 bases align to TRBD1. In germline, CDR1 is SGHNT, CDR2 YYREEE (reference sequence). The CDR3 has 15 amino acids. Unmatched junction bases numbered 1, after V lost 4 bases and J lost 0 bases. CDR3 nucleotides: TGTGCCAGCAGCCGGGACAGGGGCTCCTACAATGAGCAGTTCTTC. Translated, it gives CASSRDRGSYNEQFF.

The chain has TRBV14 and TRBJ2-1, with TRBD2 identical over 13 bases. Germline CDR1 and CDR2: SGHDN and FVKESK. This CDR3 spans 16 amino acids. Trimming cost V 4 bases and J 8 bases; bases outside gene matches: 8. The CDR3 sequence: CASSLGLAGVTDEQFF. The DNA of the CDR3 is TGTGCCAGCAGCCTTGGACTAGCGGGAGTTACGGATGAGCAGTTCTTC.

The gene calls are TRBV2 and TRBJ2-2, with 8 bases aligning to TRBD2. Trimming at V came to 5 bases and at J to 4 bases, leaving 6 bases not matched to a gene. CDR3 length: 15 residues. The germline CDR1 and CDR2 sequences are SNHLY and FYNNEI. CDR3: CASSPGGLGTGELFF. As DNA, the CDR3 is TGTGCCAGCAGTCCGGGGGGGCTGGGCACCGGGGAGCTGTTTTTT.

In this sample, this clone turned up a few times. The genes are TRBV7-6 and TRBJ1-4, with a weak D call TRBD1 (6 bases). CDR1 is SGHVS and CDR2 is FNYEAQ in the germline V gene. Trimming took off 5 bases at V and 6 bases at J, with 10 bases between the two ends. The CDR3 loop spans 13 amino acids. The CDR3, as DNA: TGTGCCAGCAGCAAGACAGGATATGAAAAACTGTTTTTT. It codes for CASSKTGYEKLFF.

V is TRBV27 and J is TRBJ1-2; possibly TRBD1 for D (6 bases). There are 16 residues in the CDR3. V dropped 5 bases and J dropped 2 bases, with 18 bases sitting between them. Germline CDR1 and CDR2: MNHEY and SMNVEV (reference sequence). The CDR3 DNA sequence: TGTGCCAGCAGTCCAGATTCAGGGGTGAGGAACTATGGCTACACCTTC. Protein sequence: CASSPDSGVRNYGYTF.

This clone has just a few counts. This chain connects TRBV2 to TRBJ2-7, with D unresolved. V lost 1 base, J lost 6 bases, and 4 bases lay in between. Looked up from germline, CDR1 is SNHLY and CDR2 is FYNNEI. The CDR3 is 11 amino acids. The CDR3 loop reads CASSEVSEQYF. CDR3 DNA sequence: TGTGCCAGCAGTGAAGTTTCCGAGCAGTACTTC. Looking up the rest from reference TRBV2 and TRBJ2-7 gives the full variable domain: EPEVTQTPSHQVTQMGQEVILRCVPISNHLYFYWYRQILGQKVEFLVSFYNNEISEKSEIFDDQFSVERPDGSNFTLKIRSTKLEDSAMYFCASSEVSEQYFGPGTRLTVT.

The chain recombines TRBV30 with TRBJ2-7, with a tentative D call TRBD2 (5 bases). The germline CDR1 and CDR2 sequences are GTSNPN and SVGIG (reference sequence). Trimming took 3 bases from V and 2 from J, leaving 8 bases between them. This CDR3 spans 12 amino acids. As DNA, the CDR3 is TGTGCCTGGAGGGGGAGCCCCTACGAGCAGTACTTC. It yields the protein CAWRGSPYEQYF.

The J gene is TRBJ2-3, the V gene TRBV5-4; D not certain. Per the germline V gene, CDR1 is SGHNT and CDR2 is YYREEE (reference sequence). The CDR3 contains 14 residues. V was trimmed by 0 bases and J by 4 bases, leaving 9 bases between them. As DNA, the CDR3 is TGTGCCAGCAGCTTGGGGTCCAGATCAGATACGCAGTATTTT. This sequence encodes CASSLGSRSDTQYF.

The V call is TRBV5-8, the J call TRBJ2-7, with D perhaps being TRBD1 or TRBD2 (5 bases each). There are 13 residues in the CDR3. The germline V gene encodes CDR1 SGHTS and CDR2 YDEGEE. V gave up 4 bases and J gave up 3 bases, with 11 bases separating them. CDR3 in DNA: TGTGCCAGCAGCCGAGGGCAGGGCTACGAGCAGTACTTC. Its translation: CASSRGQGYEQYF.

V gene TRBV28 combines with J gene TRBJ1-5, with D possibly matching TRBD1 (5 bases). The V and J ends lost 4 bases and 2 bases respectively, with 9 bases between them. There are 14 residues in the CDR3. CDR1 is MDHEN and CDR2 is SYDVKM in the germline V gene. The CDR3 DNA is TGTGCCAGCAGTTCTTGGGGGGGCAATCAGCCCCAGCATTTT. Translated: CASSSWGGNQPQHF.

CDR3 DNA: TGCAGCGGGGACGTAGGCACAGATACGCAGTATTTT. Translated: CSGDVGTDTQYF. V usage is TRBV29-1 and J usage is TRBJ2-3; D may correspond to TRBD1 or TRBD2 (5 bases each). The germline V gene has CDR1 SQVTM and CDR2 ANQGSEA. The CDR3 consists of 12 residues. Between the trimmed V and J ends, which lost 7 bases and 1 base, there was a span of 9 bases.

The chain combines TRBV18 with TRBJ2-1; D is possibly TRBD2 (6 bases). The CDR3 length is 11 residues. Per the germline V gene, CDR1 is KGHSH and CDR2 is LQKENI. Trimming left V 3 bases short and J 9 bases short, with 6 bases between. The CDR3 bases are TGTGCCAGCTCACCGGAGGGTGAGCAGTTCTTC. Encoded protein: CASSPEGEQFF. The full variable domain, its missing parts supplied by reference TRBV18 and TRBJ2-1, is NAGVMQNPRHLVRRRGQEARLRCSPMKGHSHVYWYRQLPEEGLKFMVYLQKENIIDESGMPKERFSAEFPKEGPSILRIQQVVRGDSAAYFCASSPEGEQFFGPGTRLTVL.

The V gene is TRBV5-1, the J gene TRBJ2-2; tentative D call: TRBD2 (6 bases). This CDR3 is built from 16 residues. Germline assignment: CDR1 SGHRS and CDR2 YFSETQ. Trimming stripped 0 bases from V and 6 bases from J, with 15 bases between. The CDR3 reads CASSLALGTEAGELFF. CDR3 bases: TGCGCCAGCAGCTTGGCACTTGGGACTGAGGCCGGGGAGCTGTTTTTT.

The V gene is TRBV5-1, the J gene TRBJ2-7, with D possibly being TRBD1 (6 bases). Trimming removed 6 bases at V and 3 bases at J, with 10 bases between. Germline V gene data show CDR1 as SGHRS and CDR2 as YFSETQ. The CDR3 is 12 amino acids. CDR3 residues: CASTSQGYEQYF. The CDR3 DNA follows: TGCGCCAGCACCTCACAGGGCTACGAGCAGTACTTC.

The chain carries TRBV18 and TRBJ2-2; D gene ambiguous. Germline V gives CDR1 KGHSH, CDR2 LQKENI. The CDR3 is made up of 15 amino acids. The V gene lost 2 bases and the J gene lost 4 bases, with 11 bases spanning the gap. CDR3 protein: CASSPRLEATGELFF. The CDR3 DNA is TGTGCCAGCTCACCAAGGCTTGAGGCCACCGGGGAGCTGTTTTTT.

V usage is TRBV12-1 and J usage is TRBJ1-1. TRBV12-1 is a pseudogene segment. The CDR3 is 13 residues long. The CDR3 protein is CASSFLRNTEAFF. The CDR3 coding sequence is TGTGCCAGCAGCTTCCTGAGGAACACTGAAGCTTTCTTT.